The entry below gives a single T cell receptor (beta chain) sequence along with its context. What it binds is unknown. This record belongs to a study of T cell responses to AZD1222 COVID-19 vaccine. Whole-study results and caveats: Reportedly, close to half of spike-specific TCRs are directed against unmutated variant regions.

The repertoire was sequenced with immunoSEQ multiplex PCR; TCRdb's copy has only in-frame clones and lacks some. This table has some 120,000 clones, roughly 92% appearing once. CDR3 length: 13 amino acids. V lost 4 bases and J 5 bases, leaving 11 bases between the germline ends. CDR1 and CDR2 (germline): WNHNN, SYGVQD (reference sequence). This receptor was identified in an adult who received the AZD1222 COVID-19 vaccine. The source material was peripheral blood, sampled 28 days after the second AZD1222 dose. The V gene is TRBV10-1, the J gene TRBJ1-1; D unresolved. The DNA for the CDR3 is TGCGCCAGCAGTGGGGAATTGCGGACTGAAGCTTTCTTT. Translated, it gives CASSGELRTEAFF.